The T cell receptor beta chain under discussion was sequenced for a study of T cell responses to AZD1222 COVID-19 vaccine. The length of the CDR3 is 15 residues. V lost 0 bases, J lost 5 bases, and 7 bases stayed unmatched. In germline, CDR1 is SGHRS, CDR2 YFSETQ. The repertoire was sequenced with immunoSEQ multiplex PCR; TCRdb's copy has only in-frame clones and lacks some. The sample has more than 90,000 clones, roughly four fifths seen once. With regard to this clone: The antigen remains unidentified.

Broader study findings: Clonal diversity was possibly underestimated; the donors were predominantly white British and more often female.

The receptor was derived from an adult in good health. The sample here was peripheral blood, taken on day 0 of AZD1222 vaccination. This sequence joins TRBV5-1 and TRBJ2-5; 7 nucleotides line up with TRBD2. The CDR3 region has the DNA TGCGCCAGCAGCTTGGGTGCTAGCGGCAGGGAGACCCAGTACTTC. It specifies CASSLGASGRETQYF.